This T cell receptor beta chain derives from a study of blood T cells in healthy people across ages. Overall study findings and caveats: Higher diversity and more naive CD4+ cells were features of long-lived donors, compared to aged donors.

A minimum of 7 million PBMCs was isolated per sample. For the second PCR, which ran for 7 to 11 cycles, a sample-barcoded 5' primer and a J-beta primer mix were used. TCRdb called the 5' RACE reads again in MiXCR, with one record for every CDR3 protein. The sample lists 700,000 to 850,000 distinct CDR3 sequences, 30% to 45% occurring once. Germline V lookup: CDR1 KGHSH, CDR2 LQKENI. This CDR3 is 14 amino acids long. This clonotype has only one observation. What it binds is unknown. The junction shows a germline mismatch at one end, possibly a read error. The TCR comes from a man younger than 30 in good health. The sample consisted of blood. V gene TRBV18 combines with J gene TRBJ2-3; the match to TRBD2 covers 8 bases. The CDR3 sequence is CASSRLAPPDTRYF. The DNA for the CDR3 is TGTGCCAGCTCGCGACTAGCGCCCCCAGATACGCGGTATTTT. Based on the CDR3 plus reference TRBV18 and TRBJ2-3, the full variable domain is NAGVMQNPRHLVRRRGQEARLRCSPMKGHSHVYWYRQLPEEGLKFMVYLQKENIIDESGMPKERFSAEFPKEGPSILRIQQVVRGDSAAYFCASSRLAPPDTRYFGPGTRLTVL.